A single T cell receptor beta chain is shown here with its context. Antigen unknown. The data were obtained in a study of memory CD4+ T cells and cytomegalovirus serostatus. Study context: This sample comes from healthy Belgian adults, about 10 CMV seropositive, approximately 24 seronegative. Study-wide results and caveats: About 40% of the roughly 160 known CMV-associated TCRbeta sequences appeared in CD4+ memory.

Germline values: CDR1 DFQATT, CDR2 SNEGSKA (reference sequence). J gave up 6 bases and V 6 bases, and 2 bases lay outside the gene matches. The CDR3 spans 11 residues. The sort gate was single viable CD3+CD4+CD8-CD45RO+ cells for memory CD4+ T cells. Serum IgG to CMV pp150, pp28, p38 and p52 defined serostatus. Profiled with immunoSEQ multiplex PCR; TCRdb holds only in-frame clones, not every one. There are about 56,000 clones in the sample; 82% occur only once, and over 0.35% lies in the top ten. Sequenced: memory CD4+ T cells from blood. The chain carries TRBV20-1 and TRBJ1-2, with 9 bases lining up with TRBD1. The sequence was collected from an adult in good health and CMV-seronegative. This chain's CDR3 is CSAGQGHGYTF. The CDR3 DNA reads as TGCAGTGCAGGACAGGGGCATGGCTACACCTTC.